The 22 T cell receptor beta chains below come from one sample, sequenced in a study of shared clonotypes between healthy human individuals. Repertoires were generated with immunoSEQ multiplex PCR, while TCRdb's copy carries only in-frame clones and drops some. The table records 950,000 to 1,100,000 clones, around 78% of them present only once. Specimen: memory CD4+ T cells from PBMCs. Subset given: CD45RA-negative fraction. The receptor source for this set is a man younger than 30 in good health. Some clones in this sample may be carry-over from other donors' samples.

The J gene is TRBJ2-1, the V gene TRBV11-2; D may be TRBD2 (5 bases). Deletions cut 3 bases from V and 4 bases from J, with 16 bases between. The V gene's germline CDR1 is SGHAT and CDR2 FQNNGV. The CDR3 loop spans 16 amino acids. The CDR3 DNA is TGTGCCAGCAGCTTCTTCTTTTACCGGGGATACAATGAGCAGTTCTTC. It codes for CASSFFFYRGYNEQFF.

The rearrangement links TRBV27 to TRBJ2-7, with TRBD1 identical over 8 bases. This CDR3 has 14 amino acids. V gave up 5 bases and J gave up 3 bases; unmatched junction bases: 6. CDR1 is MNHEY, CDR2 SMNVEV, per germline (reference sequence). CDR3 region: CASSTPDRVYEQYF. Written as DNA, the CDR3 is TGTGCCAGCAGTACCCCGGACAGGGTCTACGAGCAGTACTTC.

In regard to this clone: A read error is the likely source, as a far larger clone sits one nucleotide away. The same CDR3 can be traced to other DNA sequences in this sample. The chain is built from TRBV11-1 and TRBJ2-2; no reliable D call. This CDR3 comprises 12 residues. Trimming left V 5 bases short and J 1 base short, with 2 bases between. CDR1 is SGHAT and CDR2 is FQDESV in the germline V gene (reference sequence). The DNA for the CDR3 is TGTGCCAGCAGCCTGAACACCGGGGAGCTGTTTTTT. Protein product: CASSLNTGELFF. The complete variable domain, with remaining parts taken from reference TRBV11-1 and TRBJ2-2, reads EAEVAQSPRYKITEKSQAVAFWCDPISGHATLYWYRQILGQGPELLVQFQDESVVDDSQLPKDRFSAERLKGVDSTLKIQPAELGDSAMYLCASSLNTGELFFGEGSRLTVL.

This chain uses TRBV28 with TRBJ2-7, with D perhaps matching TRBD1 (5 bases). The CDR3 totals 14 residues. Germline V CDR1 and CDR2: MDHEN, SYDVKM. V lost 6 bases to trimming and J lost 0 bases, with 12 bases between them. The CDR3 loop reads CASSLDRNSYEQYF. The DNA for the CDR3 is TGTGCCAGCAGCCTCGACAGAAACTCCTACGAGCAGTACTTC.

This chain uses TRBV30 with TRBJ2-3; 13 nucleotides match TRBD2. Germline-derived CDR1 and CDR2 are GTSNPN and SVGIG (reference sequence). The CDR3 extends over 15 amino acids. V shed 2 bases, J shed 10 bases, and the junction held 9 bases outside the gene matches. The CDR3 sequence is CAWSRTSGGGLPQYF. CDR3 bases: TGTGCCTGGAGTCGTACTAGCGGGGGGGGCTTGCCGCAGTATTTT.

V and J are TRBV5-1 and TRBJ2-3; the D is unclear. Germline CDR1 and CDR2: SGHRS and YFSETQ. The CDR3 loop spans 15 amino acids. Trimming removed 1 base at V and 3 bases at J, with 12 bases between. In DNA, the CDR3 is TGCGCCAGCAGCTTGATGGGATTTGGGACAGATACGCAGTATTTT. It specifies CASSLMGFGTDTQYF. The full variable domain, completed using reference TRBV5-1 and TRBJ2-3, is KAGVTQTPRYLIKTRGQQVTLSCSPISGHRSVSWYQQTPGQGLQFLFEYFSETQRNKGNFPGRFSGRQFSNSRSEMNVSTLELGDSALYLCASSLMGFGTDTQYFGPGTRLTVL.

This chain links TRBV19 with TRBJ1-2; no definite D call. Germline loops: CDR1 LNHDA, CDR2 SQIVND (reference sequence). The CDR3 covers 11 residues. V lost 7 bases and J lost 4, with 7 bases in between. The CDR3: CASTGLYGYTF. The CDR3 DNA reads TGTGCCAGTACAGGACTCTATGGCTACACCTTC.

The rearrangement joins TRBV5-6 to TRBJ1-2; 7 bases fit TRBD1. The junction had 10 bases not matched to a gene; V was cut back by 4 bases and J by 4 bases. CDR1 and CDR2 (germline): SGHDT, YYEEEE. This CDR3 contains 15 residues. CDR3 in amino acids: CASSGGQGVFYGYTF. CDR3 coding DNA: TGTGCCAGCAGCGGCGGGCAGGGGGTCTTCTATGGCTACACCTTC.

J is TRBJ1-2 and V is TRBV27, with 11 bases that match TRBD1. CDR3 length: 15 residues. In germline, CDR1 is MNHEY, CDR2 SMNVEV (reference sequence). V lost 4 bases to trimming and J lost 2 bases; unmatched junction nucleotides: 3. CDR3 bases: TGTGCCAGCAGTTCAGGGACAGGGGGGAACTATGGCTACACCTTC. As protein: CASSSGTGGNYGYTF.

The V and J genes are TRBV14 and TRBJ1-1, with 9 bases fitting TRBD1. The length of the CDR3 is 14 residues. V lost 1 base, J lost 8 bases, and 5 bases stayed unmatched. CDR1 SGHDN and CDR2 FVKESK come from the germline V gene. This CDR3 is CASSQAYRGQEAFF. DNA for the CDR3: TGTGCCAGCAGCCAAGCATACAGGGGGCAAGAAGCTTTCTTT.

The chain employs TRBV20-1 and TRBJ1-2; D is uncertain. The CDR3 spans 11 residues. Germline V gene sequence: CDR1 DFQATT, CDR2 SNEGSKA (reference sequence). V was clipped by 3 bases and J by 5 bases, with 7 bases between them. The CDR3 bases are TGCAGTGCTAGTACCCCATATGGCTACACCTTC. Amino acid sequence: CSASTPYGYTF.

The V call is TRBV7-2, the J call TRBJ1-2; D uncertain. CDR3 length equals 13 residues. In germline, CDR1 is SGHTA, CDR2 FQGNSA. With 5 bases removed from V and 1 base from J, the gap between germline ends came to 8 bases. CDR3 DNA sequence: TGTGCCAGCAGCCCCGCGCTTAACTATGGCTACACCTTC. Amino acid sequence: CASSPALNYGYTF.

This clone occurred a few times. This sequence joins TRBV30 and TRBJ2-5; D call uncertain. The CDR3 is 11 amino acids. V lost 1 base and J 5 bases, leaving 5 bases between the germline ends. The V gene's germline CDR1 is GTSNPN and CDR2 SVGIG (reference sequence). CDR3 amino acids: CAWSARETQYF. The CDR3 bases are TGTGCCTGGAGTGCTCGGGAGACCCAGTACTTC.

The rearrangement links TRBV7-2 to TRBJ1-4, with TRBD1 as a possible D gene (5 bases). V shed 6 bases and J shed 3 bases, with 17 bases lying between them. This CDR3 has 16 amino acids. Germline V gene sequence: CDR1 SGHTA, CDR2 FQGNSA. CDR3 coding DNA: TGTGCCAGCAGTTCCGACAGTTTGTCTGCTAATGAAAAACTGTTTTTT. Translation: CASSSDSLSANEKLFF.

In DNA, the CDR3 is TGTGCCAGTACCGAAAGGGGAGGGTACCAAGAGACCCAGTACTTC. As protein: CASTERGGYQETQYF. The J gene is TRBJ2-5, the V gene TRBV19; TRBD2 aligns across 7 bases. Germline CDR1 and CDR2: LNHDA and SQIVND (reference sequence). With 7 bases clipped from V and 0 bases from J, the junction kept 8 bases outside the gene matches. The CDR3 has 15 amino acids.

This chain connects TRBV28 to TRBJ2-1; TRBD2 matches 8 bases. V shed 5 bases, J shed 5 bases, and the junction held 8 bases outside the gene matches. Germline V gene data show CDR1 as MDHEN and CDR2 as SYDVKM. This CDR3 has 15 residues. The CDR3 DNA follows: TGTGCCAGCAGTAAACTGCGGGAGGAGAACAATGAGCAGTTCTTC. Its translation is CASSKLREENNEQFF.

The rearrangement joins TRBV7-2 to TRBJ2-7; D gene uncertain. V was clipped by 5 bases and J by 1 base, with 6 bases between them. The CDR3 is 12 amino acids. Per germline, CDR1 SGHTA and CDR2 FQGNSA. The CDR3 reads CASSRRSYEQYF. CDR3 DNA: TGTGCCAGCAGCCGGCGGTCCTACGAGCAGTACTTC.

This clone was observed a handful of times. V gene TRBV5-6 combines with J gene TRBJ2-2, with D perhaps TRBD2 (5 bases). CDR1 and CDR2 from the germline V gene are SGHDT and YYEEEE. V lost 2 bases and J lost 7, with 9 bases in between. This CDR3 contains 13 residues. Here the CDR3 reads CASSFPGGGELFF. In DNA, the CDR3 is TGTGCCAGCAGCTTCCCAGGAGGCGGGGAGCTGTTTTTT.

V usage is TRBV4-3 and J usage is TRBJ2-2; D is perhaps TRBD1 or TRBD2 (5 bases each). The V gene lost 1 base and the J gene lost 6 bases, with 9 bases spanning the gap. Germline CDR1 reads LGHNA; CDR2 reads YSLEER. The CDR3 contains 14 residues. DNA of the CDR3: TGCGCCAGCAGCCAAGGTCGGGGCGCCGGGGAGCTGTTTTTT. Protein: CASSQGRGAGELFF.

This chain connects TRBV6-5 to TRBJ1-2; 8 nucleotides align to TRBD1. Germline assignment: CDR1 MNHEY and CDR2 SVGAGI. V trimming: 0 bases; J trimming: 3 bases; junction bases outside the gene matches: 0. The CDR3 covers 14 residues. Here the CDR3 DNA reads TGTGCCAGCAGTTACTCGACAGGGGACTATGGCTACACCTTC. Translating gives CASSYSTGDYGYTF.

Comments on this clone: Other DNA sequences in this sample translate to the same CDR3. The genes are TRBV6-1 and TRBJ2-2; D may be TRBD1 or TRBD2 (5 bases each). V was trimmed by 5 bases and J by 0 bases, leaving 7 bases between them. CDR1 is MNHNS and CDR2 is SASEGT in the germline V gene. The CDR3 runs 14 residues. The CDR3 reads CASSRGANTGELFF. As DNA, the CDR3 is TGTGCCAGCAGTAGGGGAGCGAACACCGGGGAGCTGTTTTTT.

The chain joins TRBV7-9 to TRBJ2-7, with 10 bases matching TRBD2. The trim removed 5 bases at V and 4 bases at J, leaving 5 bases unmatched. The CDR3 is made up of 14 amino acids. CDR1 and CDR2 (germline): SEHNR, FQNEAQ (reference sequence). CDR3 in DNA: TGTGCCAGCAGCCGTAGCGGGAGGATTTACGAGCAGTACTTC. Translated: CASSRSGRIYEQYF.